This is a list of T cell receptor beta chains from one sample in a study of blood T cells in healthy people across ages. TCRdb called the 5' RACE reads again in MiXCR, with one record for every CDR3 protein. The repertoire has 2 million or so distinct CDR3 sequences, 40% to 55% of them found once; the top ten carry 2.1%. The sample was blood. These receptors originate from a woman aged 35 to 49 in good health. CDR3s include the opening cysteine and the closing phenylalanine or tryptophan. A D gene is named only where the DNA matches it firmly. Clone size is stated in some rows and not others, as once, few, many or a class when expanded.

>TRBD1|.|TRBJ2-3|TRBV11-2|16
TGTGCCAGCAGCCGAGGGACAGGGGAATGGACAGATACGCAGTATTTT
CASSRGTGEWTDTQYF
>.|.|TRBJ1-5|TRBV7-2|17
TGTGCCAGCAGCTTATGGGGCAGAGTAGATAGCAATCAGCCCCAGCATTTT
CASSLWGRVDSNQPQHF
>.|few|TRBJ2-5|TRBV7-2|15
TGTGCCAGCAGCTTAGTACGGGCTACCGGGAAGACCCAGTACTTC
CASSLVRATGKTQYF
>TRBD1|.|TRBJ1-2|TRBV6-6|15
TGTGCCAGCAGAGAACTTGGGACAGGGGGCGGAGGCTACACCTTC
CASRELGTGGGGYTF
>TRBD2|few|TRBJ2-5|TRBV2|14
TGTGCCAGCAGTGAGACTAGCGGGAGGGAGACCCAGTACTTC
CASSETSGRETQYF
>TRBD2|few|TRBJ2-6|TRBV27|15
TGTGCCAGCACTAGCGGGGGGGCTGGGGCCAACGTCCTGACTTTC
CASTSGGAGANVLTF
>TRBD2|few|TRBJ2-1|TRBV4-1|16
TGCGCCAGCAGCCAAGAGTCTAGCGGGGGGGCCAATGAGCAGTTCTTC
CASSQESSGGANEQFF
>.|.|TRBJ2-2|TRBV5-1|13
TGCGCCAGCACACATTTCAACACCGGGGAGCTGTTTTTT
CASTHFNTGELFF
>TRBD2|.|TRBJ2-3|TRBV20-1|14
TGCAGTGCTGATAGCGGGATGAGCACAGATACGCAGTATTTT
CSADSGMSTDTQYF
>TRBD2|.|TRBJ2-3|TRBV20-1|13
TGCAGTGCTAGCGACGGACTAGCAGATGCGCAGTATTTT
CSASDGLADAQYF
>.|few|TRBJ2-1|TRBV28|14
TGTGCCAGCATTCGGGGGAGCTCCTACAATGAGCAGTTCTTC
CASIRGSSYNEQFF
>TRBD1|.|TRBJ1-2|TRBV7-2|13
TGTGCCAGCAGACAAACAGGGGTGGGTGGCTACACCTTC
CASRQTGVGGYTF
>.|.|TRBJ2-3|TRBV4-1|16
TGCGCCAGCAGCCCAGACCCTACTATGGGCACAGATACGCAGTATTTT
CASSPDPTMGTDTQYF
>TRBD2|few|TRBJ2-5|TRBV25-1|14
TGTGCCAGCAGTGTAGGTAGCGGGTTGGAGACCCAGTACTTC
CASSVGSGLETQYF
>.|.|TRBJ1-5|TRBV7-8|15
TGTGCCAGCAGCTCGGGACTCTTGGACAATCAGCCCCAGCATTTT
CASSSGLLDNQPQHF
>.|.|TRBJ2-5|TRBV20-1|12
TGCAGTGCTAGGAAATTCGAGGAGACCCAGTACTTC
CSARKFEETQYF
>.|few|TRBJ1-1|TRBV7-2|13
TGTGCCAGCAGCTTATATAAGAACACTGAAGCTTTCTTT
CASSLYKNTEAFF
>TRBD1|.|TRBJ1-6|TRBV20-1|16
TGCAGTGCTAGAGATCTAACGACAGGGAATAATTCACCCCTCCACTTT
CSARDLTTGNNSPLHF
>.|.|TRBJ2-1|TRBV20-1|14
TGCAGTGCGAACCTCCGGGACAACTACAATGAGCAGTTCTTC
CSANLRDNYNEQFF
>.|.|TRBJ1-5|TRBV6-5|14
TGTGCCAGCAGTGTAGGGGACGGTAGGCAGCCCCAGCATTTT
CASSVGDGRQPQHF
>TRBD2|many|TRBJ2-7|TRBV5-1|15
TGTGCCAGCAGTTTAGGGACTAGCGGAACCTACGAGCAGTACTTC
CASSLGTSGTYEQYF
>.|.|TRBJ2-3|TRBV7-2|13
TGTGCCAGCAGCTTAAACGAGCCAGATACGCAGTATTTT
CASSLNEPDTQYF
>.|few|TRBJ1-5|TRBV15|13
TGTGCCACCAGCGGCAGGGGAAATCAGCCCCAGCATTTT
CATSGRGNQPQHF
>TRBD1|few|TRBJ2-6|TRBV2|17
TGTGCCAGCAGTTGGGACAGATTGAGCTCTGGGGCCAACGTCCTGACTTTC
CASSWDRLSSGANVLTF
>.|.|TRBJ1-5|TRBV29-1|13
TGCAGCGCCCTGGCGAGTGGAAATCAGCCCCAGCATTTT
CSALASGNQPQHF
>TRBD2|few|TRBJ2-5|TRBV7-2|15
TGTGCCAGCAGCTCCTCACGGGGGGGACAAGAGACCCAGTACTTC
CASSSSRGGQETQYF
>TRBD1|.|TRBJ2-1|TRBV2|14
TGTGCCAGCACTGGACAGGGGTTCTACAATGAGCAGTTCTTC
CASTGQGFYNEQFF
>.|.|TRBJ2-4|TRBV4-3|16
TGCGCCAGCAGCCAAGACCGTAGACGGCTAGTTAATGAGCAGTACTTC
CASSQDRRRLVNEQYF
>TRBD1|.|TRBJ2-5|TRBV20-1|13
TGCGGTGCTAGCAGGGACAGTCAAGAGACCCAGTACTTC
CGASRDSQETQYF
>.|.|TRBJ2-4|TRBV6-2/TRBV6-3|14
TGTGCCAGCAGGGGCGGCGGGGCCAAAAACATTCAGTACTTC
CASRGGGAKNIQYF
>TRBD2|.|TRBJ2-1|TRBV12-3/TRBV12-4|16
TGTGCCAGCAGTCCTAGCGGGGGCTTCCACTACAATGAGCAGTTCTTC
CASSPSGGFHYNEQFF
>TRBD2|.|TRBJ2-3|TRBV5-1|15
TGCGCCAGCAGCCCGACTAGCGGGGTAAAGGATACGCAGTATTTT
CASSPTSGVKDTQYF
>TRBD2|.|TRBJ2-5|TRBV20-1|14
TGCAGTGCTAACAGCGGGGGGGCCCGGGAGACCCAGTACTTC
CSANSGGARETQYF
>.|few|TRBJ2-5|TRBV4-1|17
TGCGCCAGCAGCCAAGATTGGTTGCCGCAACTCGGAGAGACCCAGTACTTC
CASSQDWLPQLGETQYF
>.|once|TRBJ1-2|TRBV7-9|13
TGTGCCAGCAGCTTAGTCAACCACTATGGCTACACCTTC
CASSLVNHYGYTF
>.|.|TRBJ2-5|TRBV24-1|15
TGTGCCACCAGTGATTTGAAGGGGGACCAAGAGACCCAGTACTTC
CATSDLKGDQETQYF
>.|.|TRBJ2-1|TRBV6-2/TRBV6-3|17
TGTGCCAGCAGTTACTTGCGGTCCCGGATCTCCAACAATGAGCAGTTCTTC
CASSYLRSRISNNEQFF
>TRBD1|.|TRBJ1-2|TRBV12-3/TRBV12-4|14
TGTGCCAGCAACCAAAACGACAGGGAGGCCGGCTACACCTTC
CASNQNDREAGYTF
>TRBD2|.|TRBJ2-1|TRBV7-2|18
TGTGCCAGCAGCTTACCTAAAGGACTAGCGGGGGGAGACAATGTGCAGTTCTTC
CASSLPKGLAGGDNVQFF
>.|once|TRBJ2-3|TRBV3-1|13
TGTGCCAGCAGCCAAGGGTTAGTAGGATACGCGTATTTT
CASSQGLVGYAYF
>.|.|TRBJ1-2|TRBV29-1|12
TGCAGCATTGCTCGACGGGATGTGGGCTACACCTTC
CSIARRDVGYTF
>TRBD1|once|TRBJ1-5|TRBV6-7|17
TGTGCCAGCTTCTACGGACAGGCCGATCGTTGCAATCAGCCCCAGCATTTT
CASFYGQADRCNQPQHF
>.|.|TRBJ1-2|TRBV11-2|13
TGTGCCAGCAGCAATGGGACGACATATGGCTACACCTTC
CASSNGTTYGYTF
>.|few|TRBJ2-2|TRBV7-8|16
TGTGCCAGCAGCTTAGTTGGGGGGCAGGGCACCGGGGAGCTGTTTTTT
CASSLVGGQGTGELFF
>TRBD2|.|TRBJ2-1|TRBV7-9|14
TGTGCCAGCAGCTATAGCGGGGGGGCATATGAGCAGTTCTTC
CASSYSGGAYEQFF
>.|few|TRBJ1-4|TRBV28|13
TGTGCCAGCAGTTCACCAGGTATAGAAAAACTGTTTTTT
CASSSPGIEKLFF
>.|.|TRBJ2-1|TRBV21-1|15
TGTGCCAGCAGCACCCCGGGACAGGGCGGCAATGAGCAGTTCTTC
CASSTPGQGGNEQFF
>.|many|TRBJ2-7|TRBV6-2/TRBV6-3|13
TGTGCCAGCAGAGCAACAGGGACCTACGAGCAGTACTTC
CASRATGTYEQYF
>.|.|TRBJ2-7|TRBV4-3|14
TGCGCCAGCAGCCAAGATCTCGGGGGCTCCGAGCAGTACTTC
CASSQDLGGSEQYF
>TRBD1|.|TRBJ2-5|TRBV15|17
TGTGCCACCAGCAGAGGAGCGGGACAGGGTAGGGCAACAGAGCAGTACTTC
CATSRGAGQGRATEQYF
>TRBD1|.|TRBJ2-7|TRBV2|16
TGTGCCAGCAGTGAAGTTGGGGGACAGGTACACTACGAGCAGTACTTC
CASSEVGGQVHYEQYF
>TRBD2|few|TRBJ2-1|TRBV20-1|16
TGCAGTGCTGCGAGACTAGCGGGGGGGCTTGACAATGAGCAGTTCTTC
CSAARLAGGLDNEQFF
>TRBD2|.|TRBJ2-3|TRBV9|11
TGTACCAGCAGGGAGGGGAATACGCAGTATTTT
CTSREGNTQYF
>.|few|TRBJ2-5|TRBV12-3/TRBV12-4|15
TGTGCCAGCAGTCCGACCAGGTCTACCCAAGAGACCCAGTACTTC
CASSPTRSTQETQYF
>TRBD1|.|TRBJ1-2|TRBV9|14
TGTGCCAGCAGCGTAGAGGACAGGGGTGGTGGCTACACCTTC
CASSVEDRGGGYTF
>TRBD2|few|TRBJ2-1|TRBV20-1|15
TGCAGTGCTGCAATACTAGCGGGGGGGCGCGGTGAGCAGTTCTTC
CSAAILAGGRGEQFF
>TRBD2|many|TRBJ2-3|TRBV7-2|16
TGTGCCAGCAGCACGGGACTAGCGGGGGTCACAGATACGCAGTATTTT
CASSTGLAGVTDTQYF
>TRBD1|.|TRBJ2-5|TRBV28|13
TGTGCCAGCAGATCTTGGGACAGCTACGGGCAGTACTTC
CASRSWDSYGQYF
>.|.|TRBJ2-7|TRBV20-1|14
TGCAGTGCAACCCGTTCGGAAAGCTCCTACGAGCAGTACTTC
CSATRSESSYEQYF